This TCR beta chain was observed in a study of blood T cells in healthy people across ages. PCR was performed a second time for roughly 6 to 12 cycles using a sample-barcoded 5' primer and a J-beta primer mix. TCRdb reprocessed the 5' RACE reads with MiXCR, giving one entry per CDR3 protein. The table has 1,500,000 or so distinct CDR3 sequences, around 40% seen once. With 5 bases clipped from V and 4 bases from J, the junction kept 6 bases outside the gene matches. Germline V lookup: CDR1 SGHTA, CDR2 FQGTGA. This CDR3 contains 15 residues. Specimen: blood. The clonotype originates from a woman under 30 in good health. The chain has TRBV7-3 and TRBJ2-2; TRBD2 matches at 8 bases. The CDR3 DNA follows: TGTGCCAGCAGCGGAACGGGAGGGGCCACCGGGGAGCTGTTTTTT. This translates into CASSGTGGATGELFF. Based on the CDR3 plus reference TRBV7-3 and TRBJ2-2, the full variable domain is GAGVSQTPSNKVTEKGKYVELRCDPISGHTALYWYRQSLGQGPEFLIYFQGTGAADDSGLPNDRFFAVRPEGSVSTLKIQRTERGDSAVYLCASSGTGGATGELFFGEGSRLTVL.